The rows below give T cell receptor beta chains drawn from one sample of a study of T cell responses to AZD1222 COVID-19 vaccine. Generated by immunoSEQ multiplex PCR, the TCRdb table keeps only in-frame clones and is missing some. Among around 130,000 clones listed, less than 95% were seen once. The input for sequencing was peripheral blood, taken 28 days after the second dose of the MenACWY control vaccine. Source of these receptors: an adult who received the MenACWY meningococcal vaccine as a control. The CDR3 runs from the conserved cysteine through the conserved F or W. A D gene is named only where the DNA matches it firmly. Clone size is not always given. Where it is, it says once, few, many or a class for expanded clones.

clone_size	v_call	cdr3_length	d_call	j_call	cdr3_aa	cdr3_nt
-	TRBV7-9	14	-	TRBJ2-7	CASSLMIRAYEQYF	TGTGCCAGCAGCTTAATGATTAGGGCCTACGAGCAGTACTTC
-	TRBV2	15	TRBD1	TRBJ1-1	CASRGQAPLNTEAFF	TGTGCCAGCAGAGGACAGGCCCCTTTGAACACTGAAGCTTTCTTT
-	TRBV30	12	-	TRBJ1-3	CAWSPQGNTIYF	TGTGCCTGGAGTCCACAAGGAAACACCATATATTTT
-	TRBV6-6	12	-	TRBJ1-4	CASRDSSEKLFF	TGTGCCAGCAGGGACAGTAGTGAAAAACTGTTTTTT
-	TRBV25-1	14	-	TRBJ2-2	CASSRDLQTGELFF	TGTGCCAGCAGCCGGGACCTCCAAACCGGGGAGCTGTTTTTT
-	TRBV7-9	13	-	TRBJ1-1	CASSATGNTEAFF	TGTGCCAGCAGCGCGACAGGGAACACTGAAGCTTTCTTT
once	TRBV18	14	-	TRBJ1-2	CASSPEQGNYGYTF	TGTGCCAGCTCACCAGAACAGGGAAACTATGGCTACACCTTC
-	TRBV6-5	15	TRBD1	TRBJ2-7	CASSPWDRGAHEQYF	TGTGCCAGCAGTCCCTGGGACAGGGGAGCTCACGAGCAGTACTTC
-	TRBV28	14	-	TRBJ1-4	CASSTPVVNEKLFF	TGTGCCAGCAGTACACCCGTCGTGAATGAAAAACTGTTTTTT
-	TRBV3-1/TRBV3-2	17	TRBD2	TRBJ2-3	CASSPGTSGRARDTQYF	TGTGCCAGCAGCCCTGGGACTAGCGGGAGGGCGCGGGATACGCAGTATTTT
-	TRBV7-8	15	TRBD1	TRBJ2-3	CASRRGTGQGDTQYF	TGTGCCAGCCGACGGGGGACAGGGCAGGGAGATACGCAGTATTTT
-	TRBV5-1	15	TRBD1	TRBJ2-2	CASSRLGQGTGELFF	TGCGCCAGCAGCCGCCTAGGACAGGGCACCGGGGAGCTGTTTTTT
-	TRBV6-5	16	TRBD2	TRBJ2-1	CASSYSLAASYNEQFF	TGTGCCAGCAGTTACTCACTAGCGGCCAGCTACAATGAGCAGTTCTTC
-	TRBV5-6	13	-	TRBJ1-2	CASSLLQGYGYTF	TGTGCCAGCAGCTTGTTACAGGGCTATGGCTACACCTTC
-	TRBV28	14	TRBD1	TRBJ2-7	CASSLGQGAYEQYF	TGTGCCAGCAGTTTAGGACAGGGGGCCTACGAGCAGTACTTC
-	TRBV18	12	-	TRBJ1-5	CASSPSNQPQHF	TGTGCCAGCTCACCCTCAAATCAGCCCCAGCATTTT
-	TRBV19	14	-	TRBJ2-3	CASNQGGVADTQYF	TGTGCCAGTAATCAGGGGGGGGTTGCAGATACGCAGTATTTT
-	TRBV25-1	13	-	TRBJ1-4	CAVQPGTIGKLFF	TGTGCCGTACAACCCGGGACGATTGGAAAACTGTTTTTT
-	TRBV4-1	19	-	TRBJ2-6	CASSQGEVPLARGANVLTF	TGCGCCAGCAGCCAAGGGGAGGTTCCCCTCGCGAGAGGGGCCAACGTCCTGACTTTC
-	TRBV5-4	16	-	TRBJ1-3	CASSRNQGTDGNTIYF	TGTGCCAGCAGCCGGAACCAGGGGACGGATGGAAACACCATATATTTT
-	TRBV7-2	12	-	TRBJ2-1	CASRLMYGEQFF	TGTGCCAGCAGACTGATGTATGGGGAGCAGTTCTTC
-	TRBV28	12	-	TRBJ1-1	CASHSPLQIAFF	TGTGCCAGCCACAGCCCGCTGCAGATAGCTTTCTTT
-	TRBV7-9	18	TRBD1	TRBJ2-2	CASSTPPGTGTATEELFF	TGTGCCAGCAGCACCCCCCCCGGGACAGGGACCGCCACCGAAGAGCTGTTTTTT
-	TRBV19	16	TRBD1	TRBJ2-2	CASSTQTGGTTGELFF	TGTGCCAGTAGTACCCAGACAGGGGGGACCACCGGGGAGCTGTTTTTT
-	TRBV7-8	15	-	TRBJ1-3	CASSPPGIAGNTIYF	TGTGCCAGCAGCCCCCCGGGGATAGCTGGAAACACCATATATTTT
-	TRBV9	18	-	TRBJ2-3	CASSVAGVGGAVGDTQYF	TGTGCCAGCAGCGTAGCTGGAGTGGGGGGGGCAGTGGGAGATACGCAGTATTTT
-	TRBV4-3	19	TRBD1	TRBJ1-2	CASSQELRDRGFYFYGYTF	TGCGCCAGCAGCCAAGAGTTACGGGACAGGGGTTTTTATTTCTATGGCTACACCTTC
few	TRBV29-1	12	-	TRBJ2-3	CSVEKPGQVVYF	TGCAGCGTTGAAAAGCCGGGTCAAGTGGTGTATTTT
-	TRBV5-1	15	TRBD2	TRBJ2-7	CASSFGLAGAYEQYF	TGCGCCAGCAGCTTCGGACTAGCGGGAGCCTACGAGCAGTACTTC
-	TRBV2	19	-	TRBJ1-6	CASSELFLRGSSYNSPLHF	TGTGCCAGCAGTGAACTATTTTTGAGGGGCAGCTCCTATAATTCACCCCTCCACTTT
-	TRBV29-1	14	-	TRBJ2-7	CSVVSANAGAQQYF	TGCAGCGTTGTATCAGCAAACGCAGGGGCACAGCAGTACTTC
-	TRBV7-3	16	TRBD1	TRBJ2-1	CASSIQGPAPQNEQFF	TGTGCCAGCAGCATACAGGGGCCGGCGCCTCAAAATGAGCAGTTCTTC
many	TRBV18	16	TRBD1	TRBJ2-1	CASSKGGGETYNEQFF	TGTGCCAGCTCAAAAGGGGGCGGTGAAACCTACAATGAGCAGTTCTTC
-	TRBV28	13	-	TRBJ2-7	CASSLGTFYEQYF	TGTGCCAGCAGTTTAGGCACCTTCTACGAGCAGTACTTC
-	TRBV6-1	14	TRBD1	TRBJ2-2	CASMLQGDTGELFF	TGTGCCAGCATGCTTCAGGGGGACACCGGGGAGCTGTTTTTT
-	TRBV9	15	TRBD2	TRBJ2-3	CASSSRGVDTDTQYF	TGTGCCAGCAGCTCCCGGGGGGTGGACACAGATACGCAGTATTTT
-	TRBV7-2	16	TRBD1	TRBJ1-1	CASSAAWTGERTEAFF	TGTGCCAGCAGCGCCGCTTGGACAGGGGAGCGCACTGAAGCTTTCTTT
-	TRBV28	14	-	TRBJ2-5	CASSRGSLQETQYF	TGTGCCAGCAGCCGAGGGTCGCTACAAGAGACCCAGTACTTC
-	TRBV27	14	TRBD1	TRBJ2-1	CASSSRQGYNEQFF	TGTGCCAGCAGTTCACGACAGGGTTATAATGAGCAGTTCTTC
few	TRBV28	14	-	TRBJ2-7	CASSSRGQRYEQYF	TGTGCCAGCAGTTCGAGGGGCCAGCGCTACGAGCAGTACTTC
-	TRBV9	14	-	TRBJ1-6	CASSVGVLGSPLHF	TGTGCCAGCAGCGTAGGAGTTCTGGGTTCACCCCTCCACTTT
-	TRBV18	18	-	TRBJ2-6	CASSLSPVASSGANVLTF	TGTGCCAGCTCACTTTCGCCGGTGGCCTCCTCTGGGGCCAACGTCCTGACTTTC
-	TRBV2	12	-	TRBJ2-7	CASSESRYEQYF	TGTGCCAGCAGTGAATCACGGTACGAGCAGTACTTC
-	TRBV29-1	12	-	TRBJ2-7	CSVILVSYEQYF	TGCAGCGTTATTTTAGTTTCCTACGAGCAGTACTTC
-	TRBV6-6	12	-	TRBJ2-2	CATSPGAGELFF	TGTGCCACTTCCCCGGGGGCCGGGGAGCTGTTTTTT
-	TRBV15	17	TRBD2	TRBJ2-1	CATSREELAESNNEQFF	TGTGCCACCAGCAGAGAGGAACTAGCGGAAAGTAACAATGAGCAGTTCTTC
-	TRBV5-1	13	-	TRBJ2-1	CASSGVVGQEQFF	TGCGCCAGCAGCGGGGTAGTGGGGCAGGAGCAGTTCTTC
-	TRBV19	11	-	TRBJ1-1	CASSWIGGAFF	TGTGCCAGTAGTTGGATTGGTGGGGCTTTCTTT
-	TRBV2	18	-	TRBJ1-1	CASKLLVGAFSLGTEAFF	TGTGCCAGCAAACTACTTGTCGGGGCGTTTTCTCTGGGCACTGAAGCTTTCTTT
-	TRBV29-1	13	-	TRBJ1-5	CSAGTDTGGPQHF	TGCAGCGCTGGGACGGACACGGGCGGGCCCCAGCATTTT
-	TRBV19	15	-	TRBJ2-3	CASSIRGSGTDTQYF	TGTGCCAGTAGCATCCGGGGATCGGGCACAGATACGCAGTATTTT
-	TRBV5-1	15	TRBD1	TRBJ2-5	CASSIQPTGEETQYF	TGCGCCAGCAGCATCCAGCCGACAGGGGAAGAGACCCAGTACTTC
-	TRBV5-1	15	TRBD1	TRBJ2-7	CASSFSGGWGYEQYF	TGCGCCAGCAGCTTTTCAGGGGGCTGGGGATACGAGCAGTACTTC
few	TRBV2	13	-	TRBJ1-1	CASRAQKNTEAFF	TGTGCCAGCAGAGCACAGAAAAACACTGAAGCTTTCTTT
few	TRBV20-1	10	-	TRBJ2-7	CSASGYEQYF	TGCAGTGCTAGCGGCTACGAGCAGTACTTC